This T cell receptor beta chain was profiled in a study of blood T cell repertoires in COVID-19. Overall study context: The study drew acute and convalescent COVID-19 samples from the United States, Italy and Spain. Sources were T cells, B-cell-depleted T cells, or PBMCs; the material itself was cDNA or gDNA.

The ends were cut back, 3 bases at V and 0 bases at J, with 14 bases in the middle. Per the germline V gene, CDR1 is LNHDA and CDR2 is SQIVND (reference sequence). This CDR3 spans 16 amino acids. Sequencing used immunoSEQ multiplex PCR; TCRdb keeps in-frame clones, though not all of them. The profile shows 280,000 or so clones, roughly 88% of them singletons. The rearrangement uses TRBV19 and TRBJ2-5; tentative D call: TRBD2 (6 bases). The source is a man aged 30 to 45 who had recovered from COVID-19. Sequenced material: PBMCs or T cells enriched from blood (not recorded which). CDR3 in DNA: TGTGCCAGTAGTATGTCGGGACTTGTCAACCAAGAGACCCAGTACTTC. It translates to CASSMSGLVNQETQYF. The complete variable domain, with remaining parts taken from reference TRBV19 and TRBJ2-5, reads DGGITQSPKYLFRKEGQNVTLSCEQNLNHDAMYWYRQDPGQGLRLIYYSQIVNDFQKGDIAEGYSVSREKKESFPLTVTSAQKNPTAFYLCASSMSGLVNQETQYFGPGTRLLVL.